The 13 T cell receptor beta chains below were found in one sample sequenced in a study of regulatory T cells in long-lasting Graves disease. Time point in this sample: newly diagnosed GD, antithyroid drugs for less than 3 months. PBMC RNA was the source of the TCR library. Building the TCR beta libraries relied on iRepertoire HTBI primers, and CDR3 regions underwent Arm-PCR. TCRdb passed the multiplex PCR reads through MiXCR, listing each CDR3 protein once. The repertoire has 540,000 or so distinct CDR3 sequences, less than 15% of them found once; the top ten carry more than 8.5%. These data were also filed under a second study, of T cells in Graves' hyperthyroidism and ophthalmopathy.

The sample in question was peripheral blood mononuclear cells (PBMCs), obtained at new diagnosis, from a patient treated with antithyroid drugs. Source of these receptors: a man aged 25-45 years with Graves disease.

This clonotype showed up many times. This sequence joins TRBV20-1 and TRBJ2-7; 9 positions match TRBD2. This CDR3 contains 14 residues. With 6 bases clipped from V and 3 bases from J, the junction kept 9 bases outside the gene matches. Germline V gene sequence: CDR1 DFQATT, CDR2 SNEGSKA (reference sequence). The CDR3 spells CSAPPGLAHYEQYF. The DNA of the CDR3 is TGCAGTGCCCCTCCGGGACTAGCTCACTACGAGCAGTACTTC.

This clonotype was counted ten times or more. The chain has TRBV19 and TRBJ2-4; maybe TRBD1 (5 bases). CDR3 size: 14 residues. CDR1 is LNHDA, CDR2 SQIVND, per germline (reference sequence). V lost 7 bases to trimming and J lost 3 bases, with 13 bases between them. The CDR3 is CASNFAQGKNIQYF. CDR3 nucleotides: TGTGCCAGTAACTTTGCCCAGGGCAAAAACATTCAGTACTTC.

This clonotype was observed at least ten times. The chain is built from TRBV3-1 and TRBJ2-1; D possibly corresponds to TRBD1 (5 bases). Germline V gene sequence: CDR1 LGHDT, CDR2 YNNKEL (reference sequence). The CDR3 sequence is 14 residues long. V lost 4 bases to trimming and J lost 11 bases, with 18 bases between them. The CDR3: CASSRNADSDKQFF. In DNA, the CDR3 is TGTGCCAGCAGCCGAAACGCAGACTCGGACAAGCAGTTCTTC.

As concerns this clonotype: Just one base apart from a much larger clone, this may be a read error. The chain has TRBV3-1 and TRBJ2-5; maybe TRBD2 (6 bases). Germline V gene data show CDR1 as LGHDT and CDR2 as YNNKEL (reference sequence). Trimming pared 3 bases from V and 5 bases from J, leaving 13 bases between. This CDR3 is 14 amino acids long. CDR3 in amino acids: CASSHSGGTETQYF. The CDR3 DNA reads as TGTGCCAGCAGCCATTCCGGGGGTACGGAGACCCAGTACTTC.

This clonotype occurred many times. The V call is TRBV10-3, the J call TRBJ2-1, with no clear D. Germline lookup yields CDR1 ENHRY and CDR2 SYGVKD. The CDR3 loop spans 14 amino acids. The V end lost 0 bases, the J end lost 8 bases, and 11 bases lay between the germline ends. CDR3 region: CAISESIFFDEQFF. CDR3 coding DNA: TGTGCCATCAGTGAGTCGATCTTCTTCGATGAGCAGTTCTTC.

This clonotype was picked up many times. This chain links TRBV12-3 or TRBV12-4 with TRBJ2-7, with 12 bases matching TRBD1. The CDR3 length is 13 residues. The junction had 7 bases not matched to a gene; V was cut back by 9 bases and J by 7 bases. CDR3 sequence (DNA): TGTGCCAGACCGGGACAGGGGGCTTGGGAGCAGTACTTC. It translates to CARPGQGAWEQYF.

This clonotype was seen ten or more times. This chain joins TRBV12-5 and TRBJ2-2, with 9 bases matching TRBD1. V was pared by 6 bases and J by 3 bases, with 8 bases of the junction left unmatched. In germline, CDR1 is LGHNT, CDR2 FRNRAP. The CDR3 extends over 16 amino acids. CDR3 loop: CASGAPGQGYTGELFF. CDR3 sequence (DNA): TGTGCTAGTGGGGCGCCGGGACAGGGATACACCGGGGAGCTGTTTTTT.

Ten or more counts support this clonotype. V usage is TRBV19 and J usage is TRBJ2-1, with D possibly being TRBD2 (6 bases). This CDR3 region has 14 residues. The germline gives CDR1 LNHDA, CDR2 SQIVND (reference sequence). Trimming removed 1 base at V and 3 bases at J, with 7 bases between. The CDR3 coding sequence is TGTGCCAGTAGTATAGCGGGAGTCTACAATGAGCAGTTCTTC. Residues: CASSIAGVYNEQFF.

The chain couples TRBV12-5 to TRBJ1-4, with a possible D match to TRBD1 (5 bases). The CDR3 runs to 17 residues. The V gene's germline CDR1 is LGHNT and CDR2 FRNRAP. V lost 0 bases and J 8 bases, leaving 19 bases between the germline ends. The CDR3 is CASGLVGDGPTTEKLFF. The CDR3 DNA reads as TGTGCTAGTGGTTTGGTCGGGGACGGCCCGACTACAGAAAAACTGTTTTTT.

This chain connects TRBV10-2 to TRBJ1-3, with D maybe TRBD1 (5 bases). CDR1 WSHSY and CDR2 SAAADI come from the germline V gene. V was pared by 3 bases and J by 3 bases, with 12 bases between. CDR3 length: 15 residues. CDR3 bases: TGCGCCAGCAGTGATTGGGGGTTGAGTGGAAACACCATATATTTT. As protein: CASSDWGLSGNTIYF.

As for this clonotype: This may come from a read error, since a much larger clone is one base off. The gene calls are TRBV20-1 and TRBJ2-7; TRBD2 matches at 9 bases. The CDR3 runs to 16 residues. CDR1 and CDR2 from the germline V gene are DFQATT and SNEGSKA (reference sequence). The CDR3 protein is CSAGDLLAGAIYEQYF. DNA of the CDR3: TGCAGTGCTGGAGACTTACTAGCGGGCGCGATTTACGAGCAGTACTTC.

This clonotype was found many times. The rearrangement uses TRBV7-8 and TRBJ1-4, with 8 bases identical to TRBD1. V dropped 6 bases and J dropped 4; count of bases not matched to a gene: 4. CDR3 length: 14 residues. The germline gives CDR1 SGHVS, CDR2 FQNEAQ. The CDR3 spells CASRVTGDNEKLFF. In DNA form, the CDR3 reads TGTGCCAGCAGAGTGACAGGGGATAATGAAAAACTGTTTTTT.

The chain couples TRBV29-1 to TRBJ2-7; 9 nucleotides match TRBD2. The V segment lost 3 bases and the J segment 4 bases; nucleotides outside the gene matches: 4. Germline V CDR1 and CDR2: SQVTM, ANQGSEA. The CDR3 totals 13 residues. CDR3 in amino acids: CSVEASGKYEQYF. The CDR3 DNA follows: TGCAGCGTTGAGGCTAGCGGGAAATACGAGCAGTACTTC.